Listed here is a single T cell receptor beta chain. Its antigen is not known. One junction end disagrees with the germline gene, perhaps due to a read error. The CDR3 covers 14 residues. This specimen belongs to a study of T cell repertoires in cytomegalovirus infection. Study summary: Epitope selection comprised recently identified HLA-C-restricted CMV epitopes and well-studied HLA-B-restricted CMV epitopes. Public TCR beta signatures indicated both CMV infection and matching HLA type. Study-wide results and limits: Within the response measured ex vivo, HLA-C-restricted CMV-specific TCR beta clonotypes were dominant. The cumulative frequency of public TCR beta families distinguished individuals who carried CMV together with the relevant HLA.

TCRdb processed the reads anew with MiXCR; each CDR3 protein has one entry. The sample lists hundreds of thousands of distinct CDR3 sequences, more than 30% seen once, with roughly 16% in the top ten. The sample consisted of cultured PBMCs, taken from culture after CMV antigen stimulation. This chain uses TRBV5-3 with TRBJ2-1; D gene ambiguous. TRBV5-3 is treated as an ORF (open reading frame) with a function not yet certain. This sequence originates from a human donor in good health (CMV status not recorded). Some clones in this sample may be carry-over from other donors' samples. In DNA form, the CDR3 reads TGTGCCAGCAGCTTGGCCTCCAGCTGGGATGAGCAGTTCTTC. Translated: CASSLASSWDEQFF.